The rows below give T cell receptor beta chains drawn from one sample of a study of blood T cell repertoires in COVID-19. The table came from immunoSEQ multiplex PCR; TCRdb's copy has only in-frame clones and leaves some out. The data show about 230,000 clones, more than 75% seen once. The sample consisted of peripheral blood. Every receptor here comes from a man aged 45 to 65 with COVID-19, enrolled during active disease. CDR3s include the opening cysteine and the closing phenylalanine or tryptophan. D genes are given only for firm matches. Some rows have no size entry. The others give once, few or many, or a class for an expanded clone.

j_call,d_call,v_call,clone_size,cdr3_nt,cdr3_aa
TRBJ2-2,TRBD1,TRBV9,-,TGTGCCAGCAGCGTGCACGTGATCTCACAGGGGGTAGGGAACACCGGGGAGCTGTTTTTT,CASSVHVISQGVGNTGELFF
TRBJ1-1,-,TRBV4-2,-,TGTGCCAGCAGCCGAGGAGGGGAAGGTGAAGCTTTCTTT,CASSRGGEGEAFF
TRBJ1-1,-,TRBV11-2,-,TGTGCCAGCAGCATAACAACGAACACTGAAGCTTTCTTT,CASSITTNTEAFF
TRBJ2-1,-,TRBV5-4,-,TGTGCCAGCAGCTTGAGCATTAGCTCCTACAATGAGCAGTTCTTC,CASSLSISSYNEQFF
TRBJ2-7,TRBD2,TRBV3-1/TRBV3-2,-,TGTGCCAGCAGCCAAGTGGCGGGGGACGAGCAGTACTTC,CASSQVAGDEQYF
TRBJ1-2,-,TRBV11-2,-,TGTGCCAGCAGCTTAGTTCGGGGGTGGGGCTATGGCTACACCTTC,CASSLVRGWGYGYTF
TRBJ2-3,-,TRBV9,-,TGTGCCAGCAGCGTAGATCGTACGGGGACAGATACGCAGTATTTT,CASSVDRTGTDTQYF
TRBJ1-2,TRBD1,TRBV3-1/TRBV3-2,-,TGTGCCAGCAGCTCCCGGAACAGGGGGCAGGGCTACACCTTC,CASSSRNRGQGYTF
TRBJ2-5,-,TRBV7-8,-,TGTGCCAGCAGCCGAGGCGGGGCGGAAGAGACCCAGTACTTC,CASSRGGAEETQYF
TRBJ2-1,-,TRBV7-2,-,TGTGCCAGCAGCTCGGGGAGATACAATGAGCAGTTCTTC,CASSSGRYNEQFF
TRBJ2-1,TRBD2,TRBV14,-,TGTGCCAGCAGCCCTCGGACTAGCGGGAGTTTTCTGAATGAGCAGTTCTTC,CASSPRTSGSFLNEQFF
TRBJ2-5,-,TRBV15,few,TGTGCCACCAGCAGAGATCGGGGGGCAGGCGCAGAGACCCAGTACTTC,CATSRDRGAGAETQYF